Shown below are 21 T cell receptor beta chains from a single sample sequenced in a study of memory CD4+ T cells and cytomegalovirus serostatus. The sort gate was single viable CD3+CD4+CD8-CD45RO+ cells for memory CD4+ T cells. Assay: immunoSEQ multiplex PCR; the TCRdb copy retains only in-frame clones and omits some. The sample yields 50,000 or so clones, around 83% seen once. Material: memory CD4+ T cells from blood. The receptors were sampled from an adult in good health and CMV-seropositive.

The chain uses TRBV19 and TRBJ2-1, with 12 bases that match TRBD2. In germline, CDR1 is LNHDA, CDR2 SQIVND (reference sequence). The CDR3 has 15 amino acids. After removal of 5 bases from V and 9 bases from J, the junction contained 8 bases not matched to a gene. The CDR3 here is CASSAASGGAGEQFF. The CDR3 DNA is TGTGCCAGTAGTGCCGCTAGCGGGGGGGCCGGTGAGCAGTTCTTC.

V usage is TRBV19 and J usage is TRBJ1-4, with 7 bases lining up with TRBD1. With 3 bases clipped from V and 8 bases from J, the junction kept 9 bases outside the gene matches. Germline CDR1 reads LNHDA; CDR2 reads SQIVND (reference sequence). This CDR3 has 15 residues. CDR3 DNA: TGTGCCAGTAGTATGGGGGGCAGGGGGGACGAAAAACTGTTTTTT. Its protein is CASSMGGRGDEKLFF.

This sequence joins TRBV6-5 and TRBJ2-3; D possibly corresponds to TRBD2 (5 bases). The germline V gene encodes CDR1 MNHEY and CDR2 SVGAGI. The CDR3 extends over 16 amino acids. V was cut by 4 bases and J by 5 bases, with 19 bases left in between. Here the CDR3 DNA reads TGTGCCAGCAGTTCGGGTTTGCGGGCTTCAGGAGATACGCAGTATTTT. Its translation is CASSSGLRASGDTQYF.

V is TRBV5-1 and J is TRBJ2-7, with 7 bases matching TRBD1. Germline CDR1 and CDR2: SGHRS and YFSETQ. This CDR3 region has 14 residues. V lost 7 bases, J lost 0 bases, and 7 bases stayed unmatched. The CDR3 is CASGATGSSYEQYF. The CDR3 DNA is TGCGCCAGCGGAGCGACAGGGAGCTCCTACGAGCAGTACTTC. The full variable domain, completed using reference TRBV5-1 and TRBJ2-7, is KAGVTQTPRYLIKTRGQQVTLSCSPISGHRSVSWYQQTPGQGLQFLFEYFSETQRNKGNFPGRFSGRQFSNSRSEMNVSTLELGDSALYLCASGATGSSYEQYFGPGTRLTVT.

V usage is TRBV5-1 and J usage is TRBJ1-5, with a tentative D call TRBD1 (5 bases). V lost 4 bases and J 0 bases, leaving 11 bases between the germline ends. The CDR3 length is 15 residues. Germline V CDR1 and CDR2: SGHRS, YFSETQ. The CDR3 spells CASSIGGDSNQPQHF. CDR3 DNA: TGCGCCAGCAGCATCGGGGGGGATAGCAATCAGCCCCAGCATTTT.

In its sample, this clone was seen once. This chain uses TRBV7-3 with TRBJ2-5, with 8 bases lining up with TRBD2. The CDR3 has 15 amino acids. After removal of 5 bases from V and 4 bases from J, the junction contained 9 bases not matched to a gene. Germline V lookup: CDR1 SGHTA, CDR2 FQGTGA. The CDR3 sequence is CASSRLGAGGETQYF. The CDR3 DNA sequence: TGTGCCAGCAGCCGCCTAGGGGCGGGAGGAGAGACCCAGTACTTC.

This chain joins TRBV7-8 and TRBJ1-3, with TRBD1 as a possible D gene (6 bases). The CDR3 is 15 amino acids. CDR1 and CDR2 (germline): SGHVS, FQNEAQ. The V end lost 1 base, the J end lost 4 bases, and 11 bases lay between the germline ends. The CDR3 sequence is CASSLVQGGGNTIYF. The CDR3 nucleotides are TGTGCCAGCAGCTTAGTACAGGGAGGAGGAAACACCATATATTTT.

This clone was counted only a few times. V and J are TRBV23-1 and TRBJ2-2; D is possibly TRBD2 (5 bases). TRBV23-1 is classed as an ORF, of uncertain function. V was shortened by 4 bases and J by 3 bases, with 18 bases between the two germline ends. The CDR3 consists of 17 residues. The CDR3 coding sequence is TGCGCCAGCAGTCGAACGAATGGGAGCCTCCACACCGGGGAGCTGTTTTTT. Translation gives CASSRTNGSLHTGELFF.

The chain carries TRBV7-9 and TRBJ2-7; D could derive from TRBD1 or TRBD2 (5 bases each). Germline loops: CDR1 SEHNR, CDR2 FQNEAQ (reference sequence). Between the trimmed V and J ends, which lost 5 bases and 0 bases, there was a span of 17 bases. This CDR3 has 16 residues. Here the CDR3 DNA reads TGTGCCAGCAGCGCGTCTTGGGGGTGGAGCTCCTACGAGCAGTACTTC. Encoded protein: CASSASWGWSSYEQYF.

The V and J genes are TRBV6-5 and TRBJ1-6; D is perhaps TRBD1 (6 bases). Germline lookup yields CDR1 MNHEY and CDR2 SVGAGI. Trimming pared 3 bases from V and 5 bases from J, leaving 11 bases between. The length of the CDR3 is 15 residues. CDR3: CASSYEGGHNSPLHF. The CDR3 DNA sequence: TGTGCCAGCAGTTATGAGGGGGGCCATAATTCACCCCTCCACTTT.

The V gene is TRBV19, the J gene TRBJ2-2; D could derive from TRBD1 or TRBD2 (7 bases each). This CDR3 region has 17 residues. V was cut by 4 bases and J by 5 bases, with 20 bases left in between. Germline values: CDR1 LNHDA, CDR2 SQIVND (reference sequence). In nucleotides, the CDR3 is TGTGCCAGTAGTAGGGCAGGGGGAGCGGGAAGGACCGGGGAGCTGTTTTTT. Protein sequence: CASSRAGGAGRTGELFF. Supplemented by reference TRBV19 and TRBJ2-2, the full variable domain reads DGGITQSPKYLFRKEGQNVTLSCEQNLNHDAMYWYRQDPGQGLRLIYYSQIVNDFQKGDIAEGYSVSREKKESFPLTVTSAQKNPTAFYLCASSRAGGAGRTGELFFGEGSRLTVL.

The chain uses TRBV7-8 and TRBJ1-1; maybe TRBD1 (5 bases). The V end lost 4 bases, the J end lost 0 bases, and 24 bases lay between the germline ends. This CDR3 has 19 amino acids. Germline-derived CDR1 and CDR2 are SGHVS and FQNEAQ. Here the CDR3 DNA reads TGTGCCAGCAGCTCCACCTTATTACCGGGACCATCCTTGAACACTGAAGCTTTCTTT. It encodes CASSSTLLPGPSLNTEAFF. Filled out from reference TRBV7-8 and TRBJ1-1, the complete variable domain reads GAGVSQSPRYKVAKRGQDVALRCDPISGHVSLFWYQQALGQGPEFLTYFQNEAQLDKSGLPSDRFFAERPEGSVSTLKIQRTQQEDSAVYLCASSSTLLPGPSLNTEAFFGQGTRLTVV.

CDR3 nucleotide sequence: TGCGCCAGCAGCTTTATGCCCGGGGCGGACACTGAAGCTTTCTTT. Protein sequence: CASSFMPGADTEAFF. The chain joins TRBV5-1 to TRBJ1-1, with D possibly being TRBD1 (5 bases). Between the trimmed V and J ends, which lost 2 bases and 3 bases, there was a span of 14 bases. Germline CDR1 SGHRS, CDR2 YFSETQ. This CDR3 has 15 amino acids.

In this sample, this clone turned up a few times. The chain combines TRBV14 with TRBJ1-2; TRBD1 might be the D (5 bases). V lost 4 bases and J 5 bases, leaving 8 bases between the germline ends. The germline CDR1 and CDR2 sequences are SGHDN and FVKESK. This CDR3 region has 12 residues. The DNA of the CDR3 is TGTGCCAGCAGCCGACGACAGTATGGCTACACCTTC. This gives the protein CASSRRQYGYTF.

CDR3 sequence: CASSSSGGVKETQYF. In DNA form, the CDR3 reads TGTGCCAGCAGCTCCTCGGGGGGGGTAAAAGAGACCCAGTACTTC. This chain links TRBV7-8 with TRBJ2-5, with 8 bases lining up with TRBD2. J was trimmed by 3 bases and V by 4 bases; bases with no gene match: 7. The CDR3 covers 15 residues. Germline values: CDR1 SGHVS, CDR2 FQNEAQ.

This clone was found a few times. The chain links TRBV19 to TRBJ2-1, with a weak D call TRBD1 (6 bases). Germline V gene sequence: CDR1 LNHDA, CDR2 SQIVND (reference sequence). The length of the CDR3 is 15 residues. V was clipped by 6 bases and J by 0 bases, with 12 bases between them. The CDR3 nucleotides read TGTGCCAGTAGGCCAGACAGGAGCTCCTACAATGAGCAGTTCTTC. This gives the protein CASRPDRSSYNEQFF.

The chain is built from TRBV11-2 and TRBJ2-1, with D tentatively TRBD1 (6 bases). This CDR3 is 16 amino acids long. V dropped 5 bases and J dropped 4 bases, with 18 bases sitting between them. CDR1 and CDR2 (germline): SGHAT, FQNNGV. CDR3 coding DNA: TGTGCCAGCAGCCCCAGGGGCCCGCGGGCTTACAATGAGCAGTTCTTC. The encoded protein is CASSPRGPRAYNEQFF.

The chain is built from TRBV28 and TRBJ1-5; D uncertain. V lost 6 bases, J lost 2 bases, and 11 bases lay in between. The length of the CDR3 is 14 residues. Germline lookup yields CDR1 MDHEN and CDR2 SYDVKM. The CDR3 is CASRRRYGNQPQHF. The CDR3 DNA is TGTGCCAGCAGGCGAAGGTATGGCAATCAGCCCCAGCATTTT.

The chain couples TRBV25-1 to TRBJ1-2; perhaps TRBD1 as D (5 bases). This CDR3 has 13 amino acids. Deletions cut 0 bases from V and 8 bases from J, with 10 bases between. Germline-derived CDR1 and CDR2 are MGHDK and SYGVNS. CDR3 bases: TGTGCCAGCAGTGAATATTCGAGGGGCGGCTACACCTTC. This codes for CASSEYSRGGYTF.

The V call is TRBV7-2, the J call TRBJ2-2; maybe TRBD2 (6 bases). V gave up 1 base and J gave up 3 bases, with 12 bases separating them. Germline values: CDR1 SGHTA, CDR2 FQGNSA. The CDR3 consists of 16 residues. CDR3 region: CASSLGRRRDTGELFF. The CDR3 DNA follows: TGTGCCAGCAGCTTAGGTCGGCGGAGGGACACCGGGGAGCTGTTTTTT.

The chain recombines TRBV19 with TRBJ1-5; 7 positions agree with TRBD1. The CDR3 is 13 amino acids. The V segment lost 8 bases and the J segment 3 bases; nucleotides outside the gene matches: 4. Germline values: CDR1 LNHDA, CDR2 SQIVND (reference sequence). CDR3 sequence reads: CASETGVNQPQHF. As DNA, the CDR3 is TGTGCCAGTGAAACAGGGGTCAATCAGCCCCAGCATTTT. Supplemented by reference TRBV19 and TRBJ1-5, the full variable domain reads DGGITQSPKYLFRKEGQNVTLSCEQNLNHDAMYWYRQDPGQGLRLIYYSQIVNDFQKGDIAEGYSVSREKKESFPLTVTSAQKNPTAFYLCASETGVNQPQHFGDGTRLSIL.